The clone carrying this T cell receptor beta chain was picked up many times. Time point defined: healthy volunteer bleed at 6 weeks. Unfractionated whole blood yielded the extracted total RNA. In germline, CDR1 is DFQATT, CDR2 SNEGSKA (reference sequence). This CDR3 has 15 residues. With 5 bases clipped from V and 3 bases from J, the junction kept 12 bases outside the gene matches. This sample is part of a study of human T cells and chemical hapten exposure. TCRdb independently ran MiXCR on the RACE reads; one entry per CDR3 protein. The repertoire holds some 31,000 distinct CDR3 sequences, roughly 5.4% seen once, with around 13% in the top ten.

The TCR originated in a human donor in good health. Some clones in this sample may be carry-over from other donors' samples. V and J are TRBV20-1 and TRBJ2-7; the match to TRBD2 covers 8 bases. The sequencing input was whole blood. CDR3 sequence: CSAARSGSYSYEQYF. The CDR3 DNA follows: TGCAGTGCTGCCCGAAGCGGGAGTTATAGCTACGAGCAGTACTTC.